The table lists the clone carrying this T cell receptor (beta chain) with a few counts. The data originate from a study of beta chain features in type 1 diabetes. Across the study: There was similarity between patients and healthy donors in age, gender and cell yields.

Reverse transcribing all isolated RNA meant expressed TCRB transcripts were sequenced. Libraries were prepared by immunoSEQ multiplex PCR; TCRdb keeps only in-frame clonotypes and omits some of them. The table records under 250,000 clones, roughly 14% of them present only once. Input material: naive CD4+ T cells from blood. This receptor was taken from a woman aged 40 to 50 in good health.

CDR3 residues: CASSPSSSNEQFF. CDR3 in DNA: TGTGCCAGCAGCCCGTCTTCTAGCAATGAGCAGTTCTTC. V gene TRBV5-4 combines with J gene TRBJ2-1, with D unclear. CDR1 SGHNT and CDR2 YYREEE come from the germline V gene (reference sequence). V was trimmed by 4 bases and J by 6 bases, leaving 11 bases between them. The CDR3 runs to 13 residues.